This T cell receptor (beta chain) was identified during a study of identical twins. A universal primer site came from template switching; cDNA carried unique molecular identifiers. TCRdb independently ran MiXCR on the 5' RACE reads; one entry per CDR3 protein. Of around 490,000 distinct CDR3 sequences listed, 20% to 25% are singletons. For this clonotype: Its matching antigen is unknown.

Study-level points and caveats: Out-of-frame beta chain sequences displayed weaker excess sharing between twins. Out-of-frame TCR alpha sharing observed in monozygotic twins exceeded model estimates.

Trimming removed 6 bases at V and 5 bases at J, with 21 bases between. The CDR3 loop spans 16 amino acids. Germline CDR1 SGHRS, CDR2 YFSETQ. In addition, the sample was reused for a study of yellow fever vaccine responses in identical twins.

The chain is built from TRBV5-1 and TRBJ2-1; D could derive from TRBD1 or TRBD2 (6 bases each). Sequenced: CD4+ T cells sorted from blood. The sequence was collected from a woman in her late teens or twenties in good health. CDR3 nucleotides: TGCGCCAGCAACCCGGGGGCGACGACGAAGAACAATGAGCAGTTCTTC. This gives the protein CASNPGATTKNNEQFF.